This TCR beta chain is drawn from a study of CD8+ T cells in alopecia areata. Study findings and constraints: Under tofacitinib, fewer expanded CD8+ clones appeared among the top 100 scalp clones.

This clone was seen once. Its antigen remains unknown. Described treatment: oral pan-JAK inhibitor, 5-10 mg twice daily. RNA, once extracted, was reverse transcribed into cDNA for use as the sequencing template. Some clones are missing from TCRdb's copy, which holds only in-frame ones; the method was immunoSEQ multiplex PCR. The sample lists 87,000 or so clones; just over 70% were seen once. V was clipped by 1 base and J by 6 bases, with 7 bases between them. Germline V lookup: CDR1 LNHDA, CDR2 SQIVND (reference sequence). The CDR3 consists of 13 residues. This TCR came from a human donor with alopecia areata. V and J are TRBV19 and TRBJ1-5; D is undetermined. The sample in question was CD8+ T cells sorted from blood, obtained between weeks 43 and 45, from a patient treated with tofacitinib. The CDR3 reads CASSIGAAQPQHF. The CDR3 DNA sequence: TGTGCCAGTAGTATAGGGGCGGCTCAGCCCCAGCATTTT.